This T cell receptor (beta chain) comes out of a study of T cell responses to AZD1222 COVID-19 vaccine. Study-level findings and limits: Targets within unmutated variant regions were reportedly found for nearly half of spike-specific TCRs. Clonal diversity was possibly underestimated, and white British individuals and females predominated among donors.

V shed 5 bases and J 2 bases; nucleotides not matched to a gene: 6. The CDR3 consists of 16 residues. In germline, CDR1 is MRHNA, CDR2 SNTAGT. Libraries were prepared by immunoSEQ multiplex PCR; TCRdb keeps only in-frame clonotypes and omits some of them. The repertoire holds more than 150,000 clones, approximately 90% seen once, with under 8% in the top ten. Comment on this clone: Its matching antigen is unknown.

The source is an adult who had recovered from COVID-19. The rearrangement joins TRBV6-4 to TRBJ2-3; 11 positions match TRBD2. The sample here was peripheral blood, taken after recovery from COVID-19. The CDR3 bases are TGTGCCAGCAGTTCGGATAGCGGGAGGGCCACAGATACGCAGTATTTT. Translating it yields CASSSDSGRATDTQYF.